A selection of T cell receptor beta chains follows, all from one sample in a study of T cells in Graves' hyperthyroidism and ophthalmopathy. MiXCR was run by TCRdb on the multiplex PCR reads, yielding one entry per CDR3 protein. The repertoire includes 530,000 or so distinct CDR3 sequences, around a quarter of them detected once, and around 11% sits in the top ten. Material for sequencing was blood. The receptors were gathered from a woman in her 30s with Graves' ophthalmopathy. Each CDR3 is given with its conserved first and last residue. The order of the fields is V gene, CDR3 protein.

TRBV6-1	CASSEAEPPLTSEQYF
TRBV12-3/TRBV12-4	CASSPGFFESEAFF
TRBV6-1	CASMASGGATETQYF
TRBV10-3	CAISGGQRGGNIYEQYF
TRBV11-2	CASSWGSFLENEQYF
TRBV6-1	CASTTLAVNTGELFF
TRBV30	CAGETGAGNTIYF
TRBV6-1	CASSEFGPGPRTGELFF
TRBV12-3/TRBV12-4	CASTLGGSGTEAFF
TRBV18	CAGASGGAYEQYF
TRBV20-1	CSARDGHAVNTEAFF
TRBV6-2/TRBV6-3	CASRETSGDPYEQYF
TRBV5-1	CASSFRTGHEQYF
TRBV19	CASSIGGGVPEAFF
TRBV27	CASSFSLSSVQETQYF
TRBV7-2	CASSPQGAGGELFF
TRBV18	CASSPVGVAGIYEQYF
TRBV7-2	CASRDQGENTEAFF
TRBV6-1	CASRGGTGGSEAFF
TRBV29-1	CSVDGTSGNTGELFF
TRBV11-2	CASSPDGRMNTEAFF
TRBV12-3/TRBV12-4	CASSLAGEADTQYF
TRBV2	CASIRGTSIGGTEAFF
TRBV7-8	CASSLSPGNSSPLHF
TRBV28	CASTLGDYGYTF
TRBV12-3/TRBV12-4	CASSLGSSLYSNQPQHF
TRBV15	CATSRGGRPNEQYF
TRBV2	CASSTGWSSLTYEQYF
TRBV6-5	CASSYSGGTEAFF
TRBV18	CASSSFRDGNTGELFF
TRBV5-4	CASSWGGVQETQYF
TRBV10-3	CAIAREGSNSPLHF
TRBV29-1	CSVAPGQKNYGYTF
TRBV6-2/TRBV6-3	CASSTGTYSSYEQCF
TRBV24-1	CATSEAGTGRNQPQHF
TRBV20-1	CSVARRTEAFF
TRBV7-8	CASSLSSFRNIKYF
TRBV6-1	CASGRWTEKNTGDLFF
TRBV11-2	CASSRYGGNSGNTIYF
TRBV7-2	CASSFRNAALDYGYTF
TRBV24-1	CATSALTGGGETQYF
TRBV11-2	CASSSDSQGTPQETQYF
TRBV20-1	CSATPSGRAVEQYF
TRBV29-1	CSVDLVRAFF
TRBV30	CAWSAPGGPPRSYF
TRBV6-1	CASKEEGYTF
TRBV29-1	CSVDTETGSYEQYF
TRBV30	CAHGTGWGGGYTF
TRBV3-1	CASSHKDQGNNQPQHF
TRBV7-9	CASSRRDRGAEAFF
TRBV10-3	CAIGPIENTGELFF
TRBV6-2/TRBV6-3	CASSYAGLTEAFF